These T cell receptor beta chains were read from a single sample in a study of T cell changes during pregnancy in multiple sclerosis. Only in-frame clones appear in the TCRdb table, and some are missing; sequencing was by immunoSEQ multiplex PCR. The sample includes under 100,000 clones, approximately 90% of them seen just once. The sequenced sample was peripheral blood, obtained in the first trimester of pregnancy. These receptors were taken from a female donor in good health, enrolled as a control in a pregnancy study. The CDR3 runs from the conserved cysteine through the conserved F or W. A D gene is named only where the DNA matches it firmly. Size tells how often a clone was seen (once, few, many) or the class of an expanded clone, and some rows leave it out.

>TRBJ2-7|.|.|TRBV5-8
CASSPGGKNEQYF
TGTGCCAGCAGCCCTGGGGGGAAGAACGAGCAGTACTTC
>TRBJ2-1|.|.|TRBV10-3
CAIKPASGGVGEQFF
TGTGCCATCAAGCCTGCTTCGGGGGGCGTAGGTGAGCAGTTCTTC
>TRBJ2-7|.|TRBD1|TRBV28
CASSFRTGTYEQYF
TGTGCCAGCAGTTTCCGGACAGGGACCTACGAGCAGTACTTC
>TRBJ2-3|.|.|TRBV11-3
CASSLGIRGADTQYF
TGTGCCAGCAGCTTAGGGATCAGGGGCGCAGATACGCAGTATTTT
>TRBJ2-5|.|TRBD2|TRBV4-2
CASSRGGGQGETQYF
TGTGCCAGCAGCCGAGGCGGGGGGCAGGGAGAGACCCAGTACTTC
>TRBJ2-5|few|.|TRBV15
CATSRAGDSTETQYF
TGTGCCACCAGCAGAGCTGGCGACAGCACGGAGACCCAGTACTTC
>TRBJ1-6|.|TRBD1|TRBV28
CASSRIPKTGRSNSPLHF
TGTGCCAGCAGTCGGATCCCCAAGACAGGGAGAAGTAATTCACCCCTCCACTTT
>TRBJ1-1|few|.|TRBV9
CASGRNTEAFF
TGTGCCAGTGGGAGGAACACTGAAGCTTTCTTT
>TRBJ2-7|.|.|TRBV6-5
CASSSKGSNEQYF
TGTGCCAGCAGTTCAAAGGGGTCTAACGAGCAGTACTTC
>TRBJ1-2|.|.|TRBV27
CASSLSRGAHGYTF
TGTGCCAGCAGTTTATCACGGGGGGCCCATGGCTACACCTTC
>TRBJ2-5|.|TRBD1|TRBV5-5
CASSPRTGSGETQYF
TGTGCCAGCAGCCCACGGACAGGGAGCGGAGAGACCCAGTACTTC
>TRBJ2-7|.|.|TRBV18
CASSPPINYEQYF
TGTGCCAGCTCACCACCTATTAACTACGAGCAGTACTTC
>TRBJ2-2|.|TRBD2|TRBV5-4
CASSSSGGYTGELFF
TGTGCCAGCAGCTCTAGCGGGGGGTACACCGGGGAGCTGTTTTTT
>TRBJ1-2|.|.|TRBV9
CASSPPLAGTNYGYTF
TGTGCCAGCAGCCCGCCCCTGGCAGGGACTAACTATGGCTACACCTTC
>TRBJ2-7|.|TRBD1|TRBV7-9
CASSPFGQVYEQYF
TGTGCCAGCAGCCCCTTTGGACAGGTCTACGAGCAGTACTTC
>TRBJ1-1|.|TRBD1|TRBV28
CASRPHRGPNTEAFF
TGTGCCAGCAGGCCCCACAGGGGTCCGAACACTGAAGCTTTCTTT
>TRBJ2-5|.|TRBD1|TRBV11-3
CASSLSQGGSGTQYF
TGTGCCAGCAGCTTATCACAGGGGGGTTCGGGGACCCAGTACTTC
>TRBJ2-3|.|TRBD2|TRBV28
CAISGGRSSTDTQYF
TGTGCCATAAGCGGGGGGAGGAGTAGCACAGATACGCAGTATTTT
>TRBJ1-5|.|.|TRBV18
CASSTRQTDQPQHF
TGTGCCAGCTCAACGAGACAAACCGATCAGCCCCAGCATTTT
>TRBJ1-5|once|TRBD1|TRBV5-5
CASSLGDRVNSNRQPQHF
TGTGCCAGCAGCTTAGGGGACAGGGTAAATTCGAATCGACAGCCCCAGCATTTT
>TRBJ2-6|.|.|TRBV4-1
CASAPGFGANVLTF
TGCGCCAGCGCTCCAGGGTTCGGGGCCAACGTCCTGACTTTC
>TRBJ1-5|few|.|TRBV10-3
CAISESQNSNQPQHF
TGTGCCATCAGTGAGAGTCAGAATAGCAATCAGCCCCAGCATTTT
>TRBJ2-3|.|.|TRBV1
CTSSQERGGGPHADTQYF
TGCACCAGCAGCCAAGAGAGGGGCGGGGGGCCCCATGCAGATACGCAGTATTTT
>TRBJ1-1|.|.|TRBV5-5
CASTSTMITEAFF
TGTGCCAGCACCTCTACCATGATCACTGAAGCTTTCTTT
>TRBJ1-2|.|.|TRBV7-2
CASSIKVSGAGYTF
TGTGCCAGCAGCATTAAAGTCTCTGGGGCGGGCTACACCTTC
>TRBJ2-7|.|.|TRBV11-2
CASIGPGFPFSGQYF
TGTGCCAGCATCGGTCCAGGGTTCCCCTTTAGCGGACAGTACTTC
>TRBJ2-7|.|TRBD1|TRBV11-2
CASSQQGMSHSYEQYF
TGTGCCAGCAGCCAACAGGGGATGAGCCACTCCTACGAGCAGTACTTC